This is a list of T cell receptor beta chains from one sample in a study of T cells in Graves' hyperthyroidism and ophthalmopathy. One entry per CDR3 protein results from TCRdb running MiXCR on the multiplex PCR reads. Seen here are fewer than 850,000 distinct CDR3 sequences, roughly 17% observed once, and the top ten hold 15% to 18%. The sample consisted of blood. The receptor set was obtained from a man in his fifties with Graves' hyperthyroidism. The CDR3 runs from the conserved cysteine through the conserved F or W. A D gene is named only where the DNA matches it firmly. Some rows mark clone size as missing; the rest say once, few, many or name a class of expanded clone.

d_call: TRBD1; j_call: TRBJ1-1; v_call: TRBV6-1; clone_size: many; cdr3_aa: CASRDGQALNTEAFF; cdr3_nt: TGTGCCAGCAGAGATGGACAGGCGTTGAACACTGAAGCTTTCTTT
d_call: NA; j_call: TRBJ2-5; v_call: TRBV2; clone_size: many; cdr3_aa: CASTPNPGETQYF; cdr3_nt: TGTGCCAGCACCCCGAACCCAGGGGAGACCCAGTACTTC
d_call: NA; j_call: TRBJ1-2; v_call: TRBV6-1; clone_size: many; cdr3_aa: CATSRGFDYGYTF; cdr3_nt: TGTGCCACCTCCCGGGGTTTCGACTATGGCTACACCTTC
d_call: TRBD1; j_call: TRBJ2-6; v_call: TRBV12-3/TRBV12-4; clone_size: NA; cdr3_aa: CASSLWTGGSGANVLTF; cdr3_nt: TGTGCCAGCAGTTTATGGACAGGGGGCTCTGGGGCCAACGTCCTGACTTTC
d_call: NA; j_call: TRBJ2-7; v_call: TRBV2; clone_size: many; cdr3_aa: CASSEGVDEQYF; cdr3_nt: TGTGCCAGCAGCGAAGGGGTCGACGAGCAGTACTTC
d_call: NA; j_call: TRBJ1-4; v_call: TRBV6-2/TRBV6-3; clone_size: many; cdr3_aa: CASSKGGWEKLFF; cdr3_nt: TGTGCCAGCAGTAAGGGAGGATGGGAAAAACTGTTTTTT
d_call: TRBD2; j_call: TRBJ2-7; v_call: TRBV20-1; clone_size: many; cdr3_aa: CSARELTSGTLSSYEQYF; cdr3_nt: TGCAGTGCTAGAGAGCTGACTAGCGGGACCCTCAGCTCCTACGAGCAGTACTTC
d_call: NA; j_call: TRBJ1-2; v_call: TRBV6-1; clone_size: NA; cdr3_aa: CASKESDYGYTF; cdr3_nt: TGTGCCAGCAAGGAGAGCGACTATGGCTACACCTTC
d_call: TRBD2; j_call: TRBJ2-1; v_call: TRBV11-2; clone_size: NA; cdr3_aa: CASSLTGGPHEQFF; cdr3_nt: TGTGCCAGCAGCTTAACGGGAGGGCCTCATGAGCAGTTCTTC
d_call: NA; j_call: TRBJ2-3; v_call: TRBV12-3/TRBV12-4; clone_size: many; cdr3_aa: CASRPPSQDTQYF; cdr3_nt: TGTGCCAGCAGGCCACCCTCACAAGATACGCAGTATTTT
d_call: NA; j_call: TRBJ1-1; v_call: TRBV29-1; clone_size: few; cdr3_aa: CSVDWYTEAFF; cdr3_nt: TGCAGCGTTGACTGGTACACTGAAGCTTTCTTT
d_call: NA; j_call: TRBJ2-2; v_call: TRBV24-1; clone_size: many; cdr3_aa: CATSDPRIQRANTGELFF; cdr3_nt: TGTGCCACCAGTGATCCCCGCATCCAGCGCGCGAACACCGGGGAGCTGTTTTTT
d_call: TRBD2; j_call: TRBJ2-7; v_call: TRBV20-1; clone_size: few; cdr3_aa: CSASYLPGLAAYYEQYF; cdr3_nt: TGCAGTGCTAGCTACCTCCCAGGACTAGCGGCATACTACGAGCAGTACTTC
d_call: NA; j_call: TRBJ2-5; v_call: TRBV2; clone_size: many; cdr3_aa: CATEGDNQETQYF; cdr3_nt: TGTGCCACCGAGGGGGACAATCAAGAGACCCAGTACTTC
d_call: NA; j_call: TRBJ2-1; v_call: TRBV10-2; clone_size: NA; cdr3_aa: CASSKLALGSRNEQFF; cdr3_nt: TGCGCCAGCAGCAAACTAGCTCTGGGGTCAAGGAATGAGCAGTTCTTC
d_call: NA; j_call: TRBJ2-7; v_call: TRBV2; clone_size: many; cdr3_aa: CASSEAGQGLYEQYF; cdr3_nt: TGTGCCAGCAGTGAAGCGGGGCAGGGGCTCTACGAGCAGTACTTC
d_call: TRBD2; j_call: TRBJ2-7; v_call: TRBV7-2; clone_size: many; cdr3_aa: CASSLGLAGPSYEQYF; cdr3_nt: TGTGCCAGCAGCTTAGGGCTAGCGGGCCCCTCCTACGAGCAGTACTTC
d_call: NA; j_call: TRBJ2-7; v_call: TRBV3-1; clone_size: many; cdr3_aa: CASSQRGHYEQYF; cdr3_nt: TGTGCCAGCAGCCAAAGGGGACACTACGAGCAGTACTTC
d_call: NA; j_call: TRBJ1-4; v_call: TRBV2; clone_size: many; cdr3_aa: CASSPTSNEKLFF; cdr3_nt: TGTGCCAGCAGTCCTACATCGAATGAAAAACTGTTTTTT
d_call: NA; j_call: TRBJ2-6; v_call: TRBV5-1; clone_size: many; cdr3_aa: CASSLGTSGANVLTF; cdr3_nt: TGTGCCAGCAGTTTGGGAACGTCCGGGGCCAACGTCCTGACTTTC
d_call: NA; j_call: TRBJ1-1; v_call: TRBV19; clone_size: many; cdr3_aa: CASSLGGASTEAFF; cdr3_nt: TGTGCCAGTAGTCTCGGGGGCGCGAGCACTGAAGCTTTCTTT
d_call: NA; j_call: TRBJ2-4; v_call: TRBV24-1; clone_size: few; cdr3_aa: CATSDFAAGLNIQYF; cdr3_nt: TGTGCCACCAGTGATTTTGCGGCGGGGTTGAACATTCAGTACTTC
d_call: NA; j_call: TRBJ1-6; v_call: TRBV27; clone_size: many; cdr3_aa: CASSSYVNSPLHF; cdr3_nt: TGTGCCAGCAGTTCTTATGTCAATTCACCCCTCCACTTT
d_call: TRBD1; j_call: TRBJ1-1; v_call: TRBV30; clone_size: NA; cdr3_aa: CAWSGMDRGETEAFF; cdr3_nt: TGTGCCTGGAGTGGAATGGACAGGGGGGAAACTGAAGCTTTCTTT
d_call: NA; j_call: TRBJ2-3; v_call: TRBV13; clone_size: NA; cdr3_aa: CASSLVGRTDTQCF; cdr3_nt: TGTGCCAGCAGCTTAGTCGGACGCACAGATACTCAGTGTTTT
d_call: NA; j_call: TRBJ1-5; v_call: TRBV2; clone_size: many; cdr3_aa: CASSSQGNRNQPQHF; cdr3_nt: TGTGCCAGCAGTTCCCAGGGTAATCGGAATCAGCCCCAGCATTTT
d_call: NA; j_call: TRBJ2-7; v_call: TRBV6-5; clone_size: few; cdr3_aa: CASSYSEIGASYEQYF; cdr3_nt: TGTGCCAGCAGTTACTCGGAAATCGGGGCCAGTTACGAGCAGTACTTC
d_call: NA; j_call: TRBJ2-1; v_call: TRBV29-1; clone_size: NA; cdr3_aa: CSVRESSYNEQFF; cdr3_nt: TGCAGCGTTAGGGAGAGCTCCTACAATGAGCAGTTCTTC
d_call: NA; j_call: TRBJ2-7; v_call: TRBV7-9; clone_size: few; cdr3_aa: CASSDSINYEQYF; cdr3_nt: TGTGCCAGCAGTGACAGCATAAACTACGAGCAGTACTTC
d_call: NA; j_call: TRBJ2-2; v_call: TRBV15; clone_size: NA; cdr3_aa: CATTSRELRGLIGTGELFF; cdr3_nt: TGTGCCACCACGTCAAGAGAGCTCCGGGGACTCATTGGCACCGGGGAGCTGTTTTTT
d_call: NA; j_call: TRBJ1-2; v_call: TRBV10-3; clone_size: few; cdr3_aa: CAIKDGSNYGYTF; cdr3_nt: TGTGCCATAAAGGACGGATCTAACTATGGCTACACCTTC
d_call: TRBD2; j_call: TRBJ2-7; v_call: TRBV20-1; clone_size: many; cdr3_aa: CSATSGESYEQYF; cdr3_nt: TGCAGTGCTACTAGCGGGGAGAGCTACGAGCAGTACTTC
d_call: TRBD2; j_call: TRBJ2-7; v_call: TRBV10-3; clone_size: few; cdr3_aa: CAISGASGSYEQYF; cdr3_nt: TGTGCCATCAGTGGGGCTAGCGGCTCCTACGAGCAGTACTTC